The rows below give T cell receptor beta chains drawn from one sample of a study of blood T cells in healthy people across ages. TCRdb itself ran the 5' RACE reads through MiXCR, one entry per CDR3 protein. The sample holds 650,000 or so distinct CDR3 sequences, about 51% seen once. Source material: blood. All receptors derive from a woman older than 75 in good health. CDR3s include the opening cysteine and the closing phenylalanine or tryptophan. Fields, in order: D gene, J gene, V gene, clone size, CDR3 protein, CDR3 DNA. D genes are given only for firm matches. The size entry is marked missing in some rows and otherwise reads once, few, many or a size class.

NA	TRBJ2-3	TRBV7-3	many	CASSLSGKSDTQYF	TGTGCCAGCAGCTTAAGTGGCAAGTCAGATACGCAGTATTTT
TRBD1	TRBJ2-3	TRBV7-2	NA	CASRTGYTDTQYF	TGTGCCAGCCGGACAGGGTACACAGATACGCAGTATTTT
NA	TRBJ1-2	TRBV29-1	many	CSVELAPGRHTF	TGCAGCGTTGAGTTGGCCCCGGGTCGGCACACCTTC
TRBD1	TRBJ2-7	TRBV18	many	CASSPRQGAYEQYF	TGTGCCAGCTCACCGCGACAGGGGGCCTACGAGCAGTACTTC
TRBD2	TRBJ2-5	TRBV5-4	many	CASSSESGGPQETQYF	TGTGCCAGCAGCTCCGAGAGCGGGGGGCCCCAAGAGACCCAGTACTTC
NA	TRBJ2-1	TRBV5-1	NA	CASSLGMNYNEQFF	TGCGCCAGCAGCTTGGGGATGAACTACAATGAGCAGTTCTTC
NA	TRBJ2-6	TRBV5-1	many	CASSSRGHSLSGANVLTF	TGCGCCAGCAGCTCCAGGGGACATAGTCTCTCTGGGGCCAACGTCCTGACTTTC
NA	TRBJ2-3	TRBV2	many	CASSPPKGRGSGTDTQYF	TGTGCCAGCAGCCCCCCCAAAGGCCGCGGGTCGGGCACAGATACGCAGTATTTT
NA	TRBJ1-2	TRBV5-1	few	CASSLAVGGVNYGYTF	TGCGCCAGCAGCTTGGCTGTCGGAGGAGTCAACTATGGCTACACCTTC
NA	TRBJ2-3	TRBV29-1	NA	CSVTWLGTDTQYF	TGCAGCGTTACTTGGCTGGGCACAGATACGCAGTATTTT
NA	TRBJ2-7	TRBV2	NA	CASTAAYVQYF	TGTGCCAGCACGGCGGCCTACGTGCAGTACTTC
NA	TRBJ2-2	TRBV7-9	NA	CASTQDRVTGELFF	TGTGCCAGCACACAGGACAGAGTCACCGGGGAGCTGTTTTTT
TRBD1	TRBJ2-4	TRBV7-2	many	CASSFGQGGNLAKNIQYF	TGTGCCAGCAGCTTCGGACAGGGGGGGAACTTAGCCAAAAACATTCAGTACTTC
TRBD1	TRBJ2-1	TRBV15	many	CATSKKRTGGLNDQFF	TGTGCCACCAGCAAAAAAAGAACAGGGGGCCTCAATGATCAGTTCTTC
TRBD2	TRBJ2-7	TRBV29-1	NA	CSVEDPRGGSYEQYF	TGCAGCGTTGAAGATCCGCGGGGGGGCTCCTACGAGCAGTACTTC
NA	TRBJ2-3	TRBV20-1	NA	CSARDPQRVGTDTQYF	TGCAGTGCTAGAGATCCACAGAGAGTTGGCACAGATACGCAGTATTTT
NA	TRBJ2-1	TRBV5-1	many	CASSPRTAGEQFF	TGCGCCAGCAGCCCCCGCACGGCGGGTGAGCAGTTCTTC
TRBD2	TRBJ2-3	TRBV25-1	few	CASSHLAGGREDTQYF	TGTGCCAGCAGCCACCTAGCGGGAGGTCGGGAAGATACGCAGTATTTT
NA	TRBJ2-7	TRBV6-1	NA	CASHDSIRLVHEQYF	TGTGCCAGCCACGATTCAATCCGACTAGTCCACGAGCAGTACTTC
NA	TRBJ2-7	TRBV29-1	many	CSVGRGDYEQYF	TGCAGCGTTGGCAGGGGAGATTACGAGCAGTACTTC
TRBD2	TRBJ2-1	TRBV3-1	NA	CASSPVSGGAKFF	TGTGCCAGCAGCCCCGTTAGCGGGGGGGCTAAGTTCTTC
NA	TRBJ2-3	TRBV28	NA	CASSQGTPNTQYF	TGTGCCAGCAGTCAGGGAACACCTAATACGCAGTATTTT
NA	TRBJ2-3	TRBV11-2	NA	CASSLLGGNTQYF	TGTGCCAGCAGCTTACTAGGAGGAAATACGCAGTATTTT
NA	TRBJ1-1	TRBV4-2	NA	CASSKRAGRGSTEAFF	TGTGCCAGCAGCAAAAGGGCCGGGAGAGGATCCACTGAAGCTTTCTTT
NA	TRBJ1-5	TRBV12-3/TRBV12-4	NA	CASSSPLAPQHF	TGTGCCAGCAGCTCCCCGTTGGCGCCCCAGCATTTT
NA	TRBJ2-7	TRBV5-8	once	CASSAWDTSYEQYF	TGTGCCAGCAGCGCCTGGGACACCTCCTACGAGCAGTACTTC